This paragraph reports one T cell receptor (beta chain). Its target is not known. Replicate PCRs from sorted subsets contained roughly 200 ng DNA, which is some 30,000 T cell genomes. Assay used: immunoSEQ multiplex PCR; TCRdb lists only in-frame clones, some missing. Here the sample spans some 800,000 clones, around 92% being singletons. These data belong to a study of shared clonotypes between healthy human individuals. Whole-study context: Researchers assigned three CD4 naive, three CD4 memory, two CD8 naive and one CD8 memory plate to each donor. Broader study findings: Memory subsets had estimated richness that was generally smaller than that of naive subsets.

CDR3 length: 15 amino acids. Trimming cost V 0 bases and J 0 bases, with 8 bases left between them. The germline V gene has CDR1 LGHNA and CDR2 YSLEER. Terminally differentiated effector memory CD45RA+ cells were left out of the naive CD8 fraction, which was CD45RO-negative and positively selected for CCR7. The V call is TRBV4-3, the J call TRBJ1-2; D uncertain. This clonotype was sampled from a man aged 25 to 40 in good health. The sequencing input was naive CD8+ T cells sorted from blood. As DNA, the CDR3 is TGCGCCAGCAGCCAAGATTTTGTGCCTAACTATGGCTACACCTTC. It encodes CASSQDFVPNYGYTF.